This T cell receptor beta chain emerged from a study of T-cell memory formation after mild COVID-19. After 5'RACE with constant-segment primers, TCR alpha and TCR beta cDNA libraries carrying sample barcodes and UMIs were obtained. TCRdb used MiXCR to reprocess the 5' RACE reads, holding one entry per CDR3 protein. The sample shows 170,000 or so distinct CDR3 sequences, about a fifth of them seen only once. V gave up 1 base and J gave up 4 bases; unmatched junction bases: 5. The CDR3 contains 16 residues. Sequences were obtained from PBMCs or a T cell subset sorted from them (not recorded which). The clonotype was recovered from an adult woman who had mild COVID-19 (a few samples of this study predate the infection). Cell type and time point are not known. V is TRBV23-1 and J is TRBJ2-1, with 9 bases fitting TRBD2. TRBV23-1 is labeled an ORF, and its function is uncertain. The DNA for the CDR3 is TGCGCCAGCAGTCAATTGACTAGCGGCCTTTACAATGAGCAGTTCTTC. Its protein product is CASSQLTSGLYNEQFF.